This T cell receptor (beta chain) is from a study of OX40 agonist ivuxolimab in advanced cancers. For the study in its entirety: Ivuxolimab, which targeted the costimulatory receptor OX40 (CD134), was an agonistic, fully human IgG2 monoclonal antibody. Intravenous ivuxolimab was administered to patients every 2 weeks at six dose levels: 0.01, 0.1, 0.3, 1.5, 3 and 10 mg/kg. Among the 50 to 55 dose-escalation patients, about 19 had hepatocellular carcinoma, around 15 melanoma, 9 renal cell carcinoma and 9 head and neck cancer. The dose-escalation cohort was over 70% male with a mean age of about 60 years, ranging from about 23 to 85. Prior anti-PD-1, anti-PD-L1 or anti-CTLA-4 therapy was permitted, and checkpoint inhibitors had been received by 30% to 40% of dose-escalation patients. Partial responses occurred in three dose-escalation patients: two with cutaneous melanoma and one with hepatocellular carcinoma. Peripheral TCRbeta sequencing aimed to test whether ivuxolimab altered TCR sequence diversity and caused clonal T-cell expansion. The paper describes the monotherapy dose-escalation part (N of about 50 patients) of the phase I trial of ivuxolimab. Overall study outcomes, separate from this receptor: At doses of 0.1 to 3.0 mg/kg, clonal expansion of both CD4+ and CD8+ T cells in blood was seen between baseline and week 6. The antigen specificity of the clonally expanded peripheral T cells was not determined. After ivuxolimab, CD8+ T cells had more expanded clones than CD4+ T cells on average. In the 0.1-3.0 mg/kg groups, partial responders had among the lowest normalized peripheral clonal expansion, particularly in CD8+ T cells. Low levels of normalized T-cell clonal expansion were also seen in some patients who did not respond.

About this clone itself: This receptor's antigen is unknown. Base qualities are not at hand, and no much larger clone is one base apart.

Genomic DNA was isolated from the sorted cells so that the TCRbeta CDR3 region could be sequenced. The immunoSEQ Assay was used for sequencing of TCRbeta CDR3 regions. TCRdb's version of the immuneACCESS table is confined to in-frame rearrangements and falls short of the full clone set. An unresolved V gene accounts for under half of the shortfall where checked; the remainder is of unknown origin. The sample table lists 40,000 to 45,000 clones, around 91% of them with a count of one. The ten largest clones represent 4.7% of the sample. The trial excluded patients who had a history of autoimmune disease or who were on systemic immunosuppression. Peripheral blood for TCR sequencing was drawn from every dose cohort at baseline, at cycle 4 day 1 and at cycle 7 day 1. Samples came from an open-label, multicenter, first-in-human phase I dose-escalation trial of ivuxolimab. Adults with locally advanced or metastatic melanoma, renal cell carcinoma, hepatocellular carcinoma or head and neck squamous cell carcinoma were enrolled in the trial. Before TCR sequencing, CD4+ T cells and CD8+ T cells were sorted from peripheral blood as separate populations.

This specimen consisted of CD4+ or CD8+ T cells sorted from blood, obtained in a trial of the OX40 agonist ivuxolimab. The sequence was collected from an adult with an advanced solid tumor such as melanoma, head and neck, liver or kidney cancer.

The nucleotide sequence is TGTGCCAGCAGCTTACGGGGGCCCTCTGGGGCCAACGTCCTGACTTTC. It is translated as CASSLRGPSGANVLTF. Recombination joined TRBV11-2 with TRBJ2-6; the D gene is possibly TRBD1 or TRBD2, with 6 bases matching each. As encoded in the germline V gene, CDR1 is SGHAT while CDR2 is FQNNGV. Between the V and J ends, shortened by 2 bases and 0 bases respectively, the junction contains 8 bases. Taken from cysteine to phenylalanine, the CDR3 has 16 residues. Of all the DNA, just the CDR3 is kept, 48 bases in frame from base 1. The CDR3 plus the reference TRBV11-2 and TRBJ2-6 genes for the other parts give the full variable domain: EAGVAQSPRYKIIEKRQSVAFWCNPISGHATLYWYQQILGQGPKLLIQFQNNGVVDDSQLPKDRFSAERLKGVDSTLKIQPAKLEDSAVYLCASSLRGPSGANVLTFGAGSRLTVL.